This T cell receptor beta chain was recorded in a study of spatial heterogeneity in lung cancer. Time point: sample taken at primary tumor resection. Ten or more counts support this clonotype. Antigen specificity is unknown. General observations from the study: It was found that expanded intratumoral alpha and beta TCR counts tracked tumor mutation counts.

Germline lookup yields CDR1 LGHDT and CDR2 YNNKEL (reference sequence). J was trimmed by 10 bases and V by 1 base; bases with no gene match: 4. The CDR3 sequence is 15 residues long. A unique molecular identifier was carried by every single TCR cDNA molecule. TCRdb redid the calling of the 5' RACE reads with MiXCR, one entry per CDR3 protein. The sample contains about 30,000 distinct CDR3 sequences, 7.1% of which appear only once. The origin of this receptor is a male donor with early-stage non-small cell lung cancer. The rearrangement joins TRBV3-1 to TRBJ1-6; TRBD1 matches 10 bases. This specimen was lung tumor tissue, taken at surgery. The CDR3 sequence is CASSQGQGAQSPLHF. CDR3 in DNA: TGTGCCAGCAGCCAAGGACAGGGGGCCCAATCACCCCTCCACTTT.